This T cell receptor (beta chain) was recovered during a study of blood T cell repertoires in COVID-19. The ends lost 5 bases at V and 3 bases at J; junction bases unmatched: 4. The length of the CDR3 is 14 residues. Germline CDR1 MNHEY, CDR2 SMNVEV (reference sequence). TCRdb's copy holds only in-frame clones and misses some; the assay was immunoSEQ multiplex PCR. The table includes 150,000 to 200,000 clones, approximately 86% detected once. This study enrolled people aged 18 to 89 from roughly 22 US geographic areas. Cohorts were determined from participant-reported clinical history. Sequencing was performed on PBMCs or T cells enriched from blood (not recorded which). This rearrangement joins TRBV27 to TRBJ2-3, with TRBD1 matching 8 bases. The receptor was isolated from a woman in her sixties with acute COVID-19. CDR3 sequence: CASSPTGVTDTQYF. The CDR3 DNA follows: TGTGCCAGCAGTCCGACAGGGGTGACAGATACGCAGTATTTT.